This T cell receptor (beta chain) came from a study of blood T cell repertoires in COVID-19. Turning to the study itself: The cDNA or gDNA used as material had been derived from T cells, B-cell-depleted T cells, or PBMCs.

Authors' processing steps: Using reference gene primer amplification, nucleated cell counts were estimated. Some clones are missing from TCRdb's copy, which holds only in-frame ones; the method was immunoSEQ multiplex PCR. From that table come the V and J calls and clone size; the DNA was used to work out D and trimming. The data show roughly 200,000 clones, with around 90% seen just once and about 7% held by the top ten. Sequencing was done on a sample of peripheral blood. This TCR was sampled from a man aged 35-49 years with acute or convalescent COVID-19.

The CDR3 protein is CASSVAQGAKAFF. CDR3 nucleotides: TGTGCCAGCAGCGTAGCGCAGGGGGCGAAAGCTTTCTTT. V and J are TRBV9 and TRBJ1-1; 8 bases line up with TRBD1. The V and J ends lost 0 bases and 9 bases, in that order; junction bases with no gene match: 4. Germline CDR1 SGDLS, CDR2 YYNGEE. The CDR3 is 13 amino acids.